These T cell receptor beta chains were read from a single sample in a study of blood T cells in healthy people across ages. TCRdb re-analysed the 5' RACE reads in MiXCR, keeping a single row per CDR3 protein. Of some 850,000 distinct CDR3 sequences listed, around a quarter are singletons. Separately, the same data were catalogued under a study of T cells of mothers and their children.

Sequencing was performed on blood. The receptors shown here come from a boy aged 10-17 years in good health. Both conserved end residues are part of each CDR3. The D gene is left open where the match is weak. Clone size is shown for a subset of rows, as once, few, many or a class of expanded clone.

V gene	clone size	J gene	D gene	CDR3 protein	CDR3 DNA
TRBV7-2	NA	TRBJ2-3	TRBD2	CASSLAFGSSGSTDTQYF	TGTGCCAGCAGCTTAGCGTTCGGGTCTAGCGGAAGCACAGATACGCAGTATTTT
TRBV7-2	few	TRBJ1-1	NA	CASSLEDWPGTEAFF	TGTGCCAGCAGCTTAGAGGACTGGCCAGGCACTGAAGCTTTCTTT
TRBV3-1	few	TRBJ2-3	NA	CASSQEGSDTQYF	TGTGCCAGCAGCCAAGAGGGATCAGATACGCAGTATTTT
TRBV6-1	NA	TRBJ1-5	TRBD1	CASSLPRTGGNQPQHF	TGTGCCAGCAGTCTCCCTCGGACAGGGGGCAATCAGCCCCAGCATTTT
TRBV2	NA	TRBJ2-2	TRBD2	CASSDPILAGGTGQLFF	TGTGCCAGCAGTGACCCTATACTAGCGGGGGGCACCGGGCAGCTGTTTTTT
TRBV7-9	NA	TRBJ2-2	NA	CASSLDGAELFF	TGTGCCAGCAGCTTAGATGGGGCTGAGCTGTTTTTT
TRBV6-2/TRBV6-3	NA	TRBJ2-7	NA	CASSPSRRGEQYF	TGTGCCAGCAGTCCATCCCGGAGGGGGGAGCAGTACTTC
TRBV20-1	few	TRBJ2-7	TRBD2	CSARVILAGGPFSYEQYF	TGCAGTGCTAGAGTAATTCTAGCGGGGGGTCCATTCTCCTACGAGCAGTACTTC
TRBV27	NA	TRBJ1-2	NA	CASSRGGAVNYGYTF	TGTGCCAGCAGTCGCGGTGGGGCTGTTAACTATGGCTACACCTTC
TRBV28	NA	TRBJ2-4	NA	CASSWTDLAKNIQYF	TGTGCCAGCAGCTGGACAGATTTAGCCAAAAACATTCAGTACTTC
TRBV6-5	few	TRBJ1-4	TRBD1	CASSSTGASEKLFF	TGTGCCAGCAGTTCGACAGGGGCGTCTGAAAAACTGTTTTTT
TRBV5-1	once	TRBJ2-2	NA	CASSFLDLNTGELFF	TGCGCCAGCAGCTTTTTGGACTTGAACACCGGGGAGCTGTTTTTT
TRBV9	few	TRBJ2-4	TRBD2	CASSPGRIYLAGAIAKNIQYF	TGTGCCAGCAGCCCCGGAAGAATTTATCTAGCGGGGGCTATAGCCAAAAACATTCAGTACTTC
TRBV5-5	NA	TRBJ2-1	NA	CASSLALINELFF	TGTGCCAGCAGCTTAGCTCTGATCAATGAGCTGTTCTTC
TRBV6-6	NA	TRBJ2-2	TRBD2	CASSAPGGNTGELFF	TGTGCCAGCAGTGCCCCGGGGGGGAACACCGGGGAGCTGTTTTTT
TRBV7-9	NA	TRBJ2-7	NA	CASSSTPGGSLYEQYF	TGTGCCAGCAGCAGCACCCCAGGGGGGAGCTTGTACGAGCAGTACTTC
TRBV6-6	NA	TRBJ1-3	NA	CASSKGATSGNTIYF	TGTGCCAGCAGTAAAGGGGCAACCTCTGGAAACACCATATATTTT